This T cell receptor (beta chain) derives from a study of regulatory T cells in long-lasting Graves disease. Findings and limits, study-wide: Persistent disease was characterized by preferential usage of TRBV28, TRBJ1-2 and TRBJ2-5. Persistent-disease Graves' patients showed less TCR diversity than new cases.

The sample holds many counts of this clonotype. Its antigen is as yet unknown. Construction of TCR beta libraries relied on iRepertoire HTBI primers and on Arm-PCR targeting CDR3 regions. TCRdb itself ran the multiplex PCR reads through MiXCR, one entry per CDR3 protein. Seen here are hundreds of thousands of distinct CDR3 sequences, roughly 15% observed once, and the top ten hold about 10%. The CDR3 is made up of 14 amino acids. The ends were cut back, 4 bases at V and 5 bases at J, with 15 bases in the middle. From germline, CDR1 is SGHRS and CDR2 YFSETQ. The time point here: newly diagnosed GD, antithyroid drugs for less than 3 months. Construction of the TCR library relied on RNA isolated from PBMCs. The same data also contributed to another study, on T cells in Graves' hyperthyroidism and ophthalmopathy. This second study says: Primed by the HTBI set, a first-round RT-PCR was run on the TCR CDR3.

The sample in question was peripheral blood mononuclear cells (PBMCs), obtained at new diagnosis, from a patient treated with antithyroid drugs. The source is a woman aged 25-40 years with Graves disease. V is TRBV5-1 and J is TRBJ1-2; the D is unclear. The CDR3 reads CASSESGRGYGYTF. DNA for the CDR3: TGCGCCAGCAGCGAGTCAGGTCGAGGGTATGGCTACACCTTC. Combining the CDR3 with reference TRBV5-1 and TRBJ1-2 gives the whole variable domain KAGVTQTPRYLIKTRGQQVTLSCSPISGHRSVSWYQQTPGQGLQFLFEYFSETQRNKGNFPGRFSGRQFSNSRSEMNVSTLELGDSALYLCASSESGRGYGYTFGSGTRLTVV.